These 29 T cell receptor beta chains share one sample of origin, sequenced in a study of T cell clusters in autoimmune cytopenias. TRB was amplified by touch-down multiplex PCR, primer pools A and B combined. Each CDR3 protein gets one entry in TCRdb, which reprocessed the multiplex PCR reads and gives no DNA. This table holds under 3,000 distinct CDR3 sequences. TRB was amplified from around 250 ng of peripheral blood genomic DNA per sample. The same data also contributed to another study, on T cell repertoires in aging, cancer and after chemotherapy.

The specimen sequenced was peripheral blood. The receptors were gathered from a human donor with an autoimmune cytopenia or autoimmune hepatitis (not recorded which).

Measured by frequency, this clonotype is medium-sized. The chain links TRBV18 to TRBJ2-1; TCRdb calls TRBD2, which cannot be checked without DNA. This CDR3 region has 16 residues. CDR1 KGHSH and CDR2 LQKENI come from the germline V gene. The CDR3 sequence: CASHPGTSGKNNEQFF. The complete variable domain, with remaining parts taken from reference TRBV18 and TRBJ2-1, reads NAGVMQNPRHLVRRRGQEARLRCSPMKGHSHVYWYRQLPEEGLKFMVYLQKENIIDESGMPKERFSAEFPKEGPSILRIQQVVRGDSAAYFCASHPGTSGKNNEQFFGPGTRLTVL.

V and J are TRBV7-2 and TRBJ2-2. Looked up from germline, CDR1 is SGHTA and CDR2 is FQGNSA. The CDR3 consists of 12 residues. This CDR3 is CASSRNTGELFF.

In terms of frequency, this clonotype is medium-sized. The V and J genes are TRBV6-5 and TRBJ1-1; absent DNA, TCRdb's TRBD1 call cannot be checked. Germline values: CDR1 MNHEY, CDR2 SVGAGI. The CDR3 consists of 14 residues. CDR3 sequence: CASRRGLSDTEAFF.

This CDR3 reads CATSREQGAGQPQHF. The chain joins TRBV15 to TRBJ1-5; TCRdb returns TRBD1, unconfirmable since there is no DNA. The CDR3 is made up of 15 amino acids. The V gene's germline CDR1 is LNHNV and CDR2 YYDKDF (reference sequence). The full variable domain, with the rest looked up from reference TRBV15 and TRBJ1-5, is DAMVIQNPRYQVTQFGKPVTLSCSQTLNHNVMYWYQQKSSQAPKLLFHYYDKDFNNEADTPDNFQSRRPNTSFCFLDIRSPGLGDTAMYLCATSREQGAGQPQHFGDGTRLSIL.

This chain uses TRBV10-3 with TRBJ2-5; TCRdb gives TRBD2 as the D gene, but with no DNA this cannot be confirmed. The CDR3 totals 15 residues. CDR1 is ENHRY, CDR2 SYGVKD, per germline. This CDR3 is CAISRPGGLQETQYF.

The chain employs TRBV4-3 and TRBJ2-2; TCRdb's assignment of TRBD2 cannot be checked, as there is no DNA. The CDR3 sequence is 16 residues long. The germline V gene has CDR1 LGHNA and CDR2 YSLEER. CDR3 sequence: CASSQERRTITGELFF.

According to its frequency, this clonotype is medium-sized. V and J are TRBV6-6 and TRBJ2-6; absent DNA, TCRdb's TRBD1 call cannot be checked. CDR1 is MNHNY, CDR2 SVGAGI, per germline (reference sequence). The CDR3 is made up of 16 amino acids. This chain's CDR3 is CASSYTTGAGANVLTF.

The chain has TRBV5-6 and TRBJ2-5; TCRdb proposes TRBD1, but this gene call is untestable without DNA. CDR1 is SGHDT, CDR2 YYEEEE, per germline. CDR3 length: 13 residues. The CDR3 here is CASSLFRGETQYF.

The V call is TRBV27, the J call TRBJ1-5; with no DNA, the TCRdb D assignment of TRBD1 cannot be verified. The CDR3 runs to 12 residues. CDR1 and CDR2 from the germline V gene are MNHEY and SMNVEV (reference sequence). CDR3 sequence: CATGQGDQPQHF.

Frequency places this clonotype as medium-sized. This chain joins TRBV19 and TRBJ2-4; TCRdb designates TRBD1, a call that cannot be tested without DNA. CDR1 is LNHDA, CDR2 SQIVND, per germline (reference sequence). The CDR3 loop spans 14 amino acids. The CDR3 spells CASRGQVSKNIQYF. The full variable domain, its missing parts supplied by reference TRBV19 and TRBJ2-4, is DGGITQSPKYLFRKEGQNVTLSCEQNLNHDAMYWYRQDPGQGLRLIYYSQIVNDFQKGDIAEGYSVSREKKESFPLTVTSAQKNPTAFYLCASRGQVSKNIQYFGAGTRLSVL.

The chain links TRBV27 to TRBJ1-3. Germline V CDR1 and CDR2: MNHEY, SMNVEV (reference sequence). This CDR3 is 16 amino acids long. Here the CDR3 reads CASSLYGEASGNTIYF.

The chain combines TRBV18 with TRBJ2-2; checking the TCRdb D call of TRBD2 is not possible without DNA. This CDR3 is built from 16 residues. Germline loops: CDR1 KGHSH, CDR2 LQKENI. CDR3 sequence: CASSPSSGGPSGELFF. Full variable domain (outside the CDR3, taken from reference TRBV18 and TRBJ2-2): NAGVMQNPRHLVRRRGQEARLRCSPMKGHSHVYWYRQLPEEGLKFMVYLQKENIIDESGMPKERFSAEFPKEGPSILRIQQVVRGDSAAYFCASSPSSGGPSGELFFGEGSRLTVL.

In terms of frequency, this clonotype is medium-sized (0.01 to 0.1%). This chain links TRBV19 with TRBJ2-5; TCRdb calls TRBD1, which cannot be checked without DNA. Germline-derived CDR1 and CDR2 are LNHDA and SQIVND (reference sequence). The CDR3 sequence is 17 residues long. The CDR3 region is CASSNPRQGNARETQYF.

The chain couples TRBV6-5 to TRBJ1-6; TCRdb designates TRBD1, a call that cannot be tested without DNA. The CDR3 loop spans 16 amino acids. Per the germline V gene, CDR1 is MNHEY and CDR2 is SVGAGI. The CDR3 reads CASSYYARGTNSPLHF.

The chain employs TRBV13 and TRBJ1-1; TCRdb's D call of TRBD1 is untestable without DNA. The germline V gene encodes CDR1 PRHDT and CDR2 FYEKMQ (reference sequence). This CDR3 region has 13 residues. The CDR3: CASSLTGPTEAFF. The complete variable domain, with remaining parts taken from reference TRBV13 and TRBJ1-1, reads AAGVIQSPRHLIKEKRETATLKCYPIPRHDTVYWYQQGPGQDPQFLISFYEKMQSDKGSIPDRFSAQQFSDYHSELNMSSLELGDSALYFCASSLTGPTEAFFGQGTRLTVV.

The genes are TRBV19 and TRBJ1-5; TCRdb proposes TRBD1, but this gene call is untestable without DNA. The CDR3 totals 15 residues. Germline loops: CDR1 LNHDA, CDR2 SQIVND (reference sequence). The CDR3 protein is CASRSGQGYNQPQHF. Looking up the rest from reference TRBV19 and TRBJ1-5 gives the full variable domain: DGGITQSPKYLFRKEGQNVTLSCEQNLNHDAMYWYRQDPGQGLRLIYYSQIVNDFQKGDIAEGYSVSREKKESFPLTVTSAQKNPTAFYLCASRSGQGYNQPQHFGDGTRLSIL.

This sequence joins TRBV12-3 or TRBV12-4 and TRBJ1-5. The CDR3 spans 14 residues. The CDR3 loop is CASRSGLSNQPQHF.

The chain has TRBV11-1 and TRBJ1-1. This CDR3 has 13 residues. The germline gives CDR1 SGHAT, CDR2 FQDESV (reference sequence). This CDR3 is CASSLSRSTEAFF.

In terms of frequency, this clonotype is medium-sized (0.01 to 0.1%). The chain joins TRBV15 to TRBJ1-6. The CDR3 covers 13 residues. The V gene's germline CDR1 is LNHNV and CDR2 YYDKDF (reference sequence). The CDR3 region is CATSRGKELPLHF. The complete variable domain, with remaining parts taken from reference TRBV15 and TRBJ1-6, reads DAMVIQNPRYQVTQFGKPVTLSCSQTLNHNVMYWYQQKSSQAPKLLFHYYDKDFNNEADTPDNFQSRRPNTSFCFLDIRSPGLGDTAMYLCATSRGKELPLHFGNGTRLTVT.

The J gene is TRBJ1-5, the V gene TRBV12-3 or TRBV12-4. The CDR3 consists of 19 residues. The chain's CDR3 is CASSLAKGTTTGGNQPQHF.

The chain is built from TRBV15 and TRBJ1-3; TCRdb calls TRBD1, which cannot be checked without DNA. The CDR3 runs 17 residues. Per germline, CDR1 LNHNV and CDR2 YYDKDF (reference sequence). This CDR3 is CATSRDPGTGGLNTIYF.

This clonotype is identified as medium-sized from frequency. The V call is TRBV6-5, the J call TRBJ2-7; TCRdb returns TRBD1, unconfirmable since there is no DNA. This CDR3 contains 14 residues. From germline, CDR1 is MNHEY and CDR2 SVGAGI. CDR3 in amino acids: CASSPGTGNYEQYF.

This chain's CDR3 is CASRTGQHTDTQYF. The V gene is TRBV27, the J gene TRBJ2-3; the D gene TCRdb calls, TRBD1, cannot be checked with no DNA. In germline, CDR1 is MNHEY, CDR2 SMNVEV (reference sequence). The CDR3 spans 14 residues.

The chain is built from TRBV7-9 and TRBJ1-2; absent DNA, TCRdb's TRBD1 call cannot be checked. Germline lookup yields CDR1 SEHNR and CDR2 FQNEAQ (reference sequence). CDR3 length equals 16 residues. The chain's CDR3 is CAANEAARGGGHGYTF.

According to its frequency, this clonotype is large. The chain uses TRBV29-1 and TRBJ1-4; as DNA is missing, the TRBD1 call by TCRdb cannot be tested. The germline V gene encodes CDR1 SQVTM and CDR2 ANQGSEA. The CDR3 runs 12 residues. The CDR3 loop reads CSVPGGDQKLFF.

The chain has TRBV6-1 and TRBJ1-6; TCRdb designates TRBD1, a call that cannot be tested without DNA. Germline assignment: CDR1 MNHNS and CDR2 SASEGT. The CDR3 loop spans 18 amino acids. CDR3: CASRETWGTGGLSSPLHF.

The chain carries TRBV6-5 and TRBJ2-3. The CDR3 covers 15 residues. From germline, CDR1 is MNHEY and CDR2 SVGAGI. CDR3 amino acids: CASSETGTNTDTQYF.

The V gene is TRBV12-3 or TRBV12-4, the J gene TRBJ2-7; TCRdb proposes TRBD2, but this gene call is untestable without DNA. There are 15 residues in the CDR3. CDR3 protein: CASSLTSGGRYEQYF.

The chain uses TRBV11-3 and TRBJ1-1. CDR1 is SGHNT and CDR2 is YENEEA in the germline V gene. This CDR3 spans 11 amino acids. CDR3 sequence reads: CASRTAGQAFF. Based on the CDR3 plus reference TRBV11-3 and TRBJ1-1, the full variable domain is EAGVVQSPRYKIIEKKQPVAFWCNPISGHNTLYWYLQNLGQGPELLIRYENEEAVDDSQLPKDRFSAERLKGVDSTLKIQPAELGDSAVYLCASRTAGQAFFGQGTRLTVV.